Sequencing of this TCR beta chain was carried out in a study of T cells in localized non-small cell lung cancer. Study-level results: A median of roughly 57 clones ranked among the top 100 in tumor appeared in adjacent lung. Clonality peaked in uninvolved adjacent lung rather than tumor. Elevated blood T cell density was associated with longer overall survival. One tumor region alone was sequenced, and heterogeneity therefore remains possible.

V was trimmed by 0 bases and J by 6 bases, leaving 9 bases between them. The CDR3 is 13 residues long. The germline V gene has CDR1 SGHTA and CDR2 FQGNSA. As for this clone: Its antigen is not known.

Sequenced by immunoSEQ multiplex PCR; TCRdb stores in-frame clones only, minus some. This table has approximately 30,000 clones, around 90% appearing once. Specimen: peripheral blood mononuclear cells, collected before any cancer treatment. The clonotype originates from a woman aged 40-75 years with stage III lung adenocarcinoma. The chain recombines TRBV7-2 with TRBJ2-7; no clear D. The CDR3 region has the DNA TGTGCCAGCAGCTTAGCCCTAGGTGCCGAGCAGTACTTC. Residues: CASSLALGAEQYF.